Detailed here is one T cell receptor beta chain. Antigen specificity is unknown. These data come from a study of tumor-infiltrating lymphocytes in localized non-small cell lung cancer. The study, taken as a whole, reports: Not all patients were TCR sequenced, owing to tissue quantity.

Clones were sequenced by immunoSEQ multiplex PCR, and TCRdb holds only the in-frame ones, with some missing. Counted here are 3,600 or so clones, roughly 58% occurring once; the ten biggest clones make up about 13%. Trimming at V came to 2 bases and at J to 1 base, leaving 4 bases not matched to a gene. Looked up from germline, CDR1 is GTSNPN and CDR2 is SVGIG (reference sequence). The CDR3 contains 14 residues. The sequence was obtained from a human donor with non-small cell lung cancer. The chain employs TRBV30 and TRBJ2-7, with TRBD2 matching 8 bases. The sequenced material came from uninvolved lung tissue not adjacent to the tumor. As DNA, the CDR3 is TGTGCCTGGAGTCTGAGCGGGAGTTCCTACGAGCAGTACTTC. Amino acids: CAWSLSGSSYEQYF.